This entry is about one TCR beta chain. Its antigen remains undetermined. Qualities for individual bases were not recorded, and no much larger clone is one base off. The data were taken from a study of cytomegalovirus exposure and HLA in healthy donors (dated by TCRdb to the late 2010s). Looking at the study overall: According to a later analysis, the roughly 120 validation repertoires were produced on the same platform as the approximately 620 repertoires of the first cohort. The study combined high-throughput TCR immunosequencing, statistical association of individual TCRs with disease status, and machine learning to predict cytomegalovirus infection status. The aim of the study was to test whether cataloging public T cell receptors could identify signatures of past pathogen exposure. In addition to the first cohort of roughly 670 subjects, a separate validation cohort of 130 or so different subjects was used.

Including the terminal cysteine and phenylalanine, the CDR3 comprises 14 residues. Only the CDR3 portion is preserved as DNA: 42 bases, with reading frame beginning at the first base. Relative to germline, V is missing 1 base and J is missing 7 bases, with 4 bases of the junction outside any gene match. The germline V gene (reference sequence) provides CDR1 GTSNPN and CDR2 SVGIG. Library generation was performed with the immunoSEQ multiplex PCR assay. As for the authors' bioinformatics: To diagnose cytomegalovirus status from the catalog of TCR beta chain sequences, a statistical classification framework was built. As stored in TCRdb, this immuneACCESS dataset retains in-frame rearrangements with V and J assigned. A fraction of the clones does not appear; measured against another copy, unresolved V genes explain less than half of the discrepancy, and the remainder lacks a known reason. Clonal size and the V and J genes are those of that table, whereas D and trimming came from the DNA. Present in this sample are 90,000 or so clones, about 85% of which were seen just once. Roughly 22% of the sample is taken by the ten largest.

The full study reports these points: The validation cohort had no HLA typing available for a later analysis, so co-occurrence within that cohort was assessed over all 130 or so repertoires. Subsequent analysis determined that TCRs grouped into clusters in the first cohort also showed a tendency toward co-occurrence across the roughly 120 validation repertoires, and 94% of cluster scores exceeded 0. The authors suggested that the approach could potentially be extended to other disease states and immunological phenotypes. In vitro tests confirmed that a few of the cytomegalovirus-associated TCR beta chains recognize cytomegalovirus antigens. While some public TCRs were present in many individuals, most TCR sequences turned up only very rarely across donors. A total of 164 TCR beta chains were listed by the study as associated with cytomegalovirus. The classifier was reported to diagnose cytomegalovirus status with high specificity and sensitivity in both the original cohort and the validation cohort.

Donors formed part of the validation cohort, which comprised about 130 subjects and was distinct from the first cohort of some 700 subjects. The sequence derives from a man aged 18 to 30 in good health and CMV-seropositive. The rearrangement combines TRBV30 with TRBJ2-3, with TRBD1 identical over 11 junction bases. Material for sequencing was PBMCs. The CDR3 loop reads CAWSAGTGGNTQYF. The DNA sequence is TGTGCCTGGAGTGCCGGGACAGGGGGAAATACGCAGTATTTT.